This TCR beta chain stems from a study of T cell changes during pregnancy in multiple sclerosis. Germline V gives CDR1 SGHVS, CDR2 FNYEAQ. Trimming shortened V by 5 bases and J by 5 bases, and 10 bases separated the two germline ends. This CDR3 contains 13 residues. Sequencing was performed with immunoSEQ multiplex PCR; in TCRdb, only in-frame clones are kept and a portion is missing. The table lists roughly 29,000 clones, about nine tenths of them singletons. This sample comprised CD8+ T cells from peripheral blood mononuclear cells, obtained after pregnancy. The chain has TRBV7-6 and TRBJ1-5, with unresolved D. The sequence derives from a female donor with multiple sclerosis, enrolled in a pregnancy study. The CDR3 DNA reads TGTGCCAGCAGCCCGTCCCGGGATCAGCCCCAGCATTTT. It translates to CASSPSRDQPQHF.